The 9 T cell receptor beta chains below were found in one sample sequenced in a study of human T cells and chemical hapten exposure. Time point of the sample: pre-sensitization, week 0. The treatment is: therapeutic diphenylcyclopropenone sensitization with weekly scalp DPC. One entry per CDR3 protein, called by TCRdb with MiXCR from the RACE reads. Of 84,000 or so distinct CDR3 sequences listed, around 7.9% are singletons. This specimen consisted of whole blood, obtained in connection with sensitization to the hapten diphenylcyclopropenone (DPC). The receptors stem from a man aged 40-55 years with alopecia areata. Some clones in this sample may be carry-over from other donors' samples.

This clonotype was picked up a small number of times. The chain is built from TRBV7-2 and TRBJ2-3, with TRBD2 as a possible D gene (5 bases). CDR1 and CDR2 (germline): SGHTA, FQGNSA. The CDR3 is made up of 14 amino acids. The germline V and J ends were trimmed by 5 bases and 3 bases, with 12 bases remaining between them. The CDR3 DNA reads TGTGCCAGCAGCGAAAGGAGGACGACAGATACGCAGTATTTT. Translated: CASSERRTTDTQYF. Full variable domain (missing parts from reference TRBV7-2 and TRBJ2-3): GAGVSQSPSNKVTEKGKDVELRCDPISGHTALYWYRQSLGQGLEFLIYFQGNSAPDKSGLPSDRFSAERTGGSVSTLTIQRTQQEDSAVYLCASSERRTTDTQYFGPGTRLTVL.

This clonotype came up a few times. This chain's CDR3 is CASTSLAGVPNEQFF. In DNA form, the CDR3 reads TGTGCCAGCACGTCTCTAGCGGGAGTTCCCAATGAGCAGTTCTTC. The chain carries TRBV12-3 or TRBV12-4 and TRBJ2-1, with TRBD2 identical over 10 bases. The V gene end was trimmed by 7 bases and the J gene end by 6 bases; junction bases not matched to a gene: 9. This CDR3 is 15 amino acids long.

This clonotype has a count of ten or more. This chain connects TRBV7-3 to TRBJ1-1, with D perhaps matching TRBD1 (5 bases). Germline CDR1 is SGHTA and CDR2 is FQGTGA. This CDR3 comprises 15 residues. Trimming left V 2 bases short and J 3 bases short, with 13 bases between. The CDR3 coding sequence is TGTGCCAGCAGCTTAGATCCCGGGACCCACACTGAAGCTTTCTTT. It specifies CASSLDPGTHTEAFF.

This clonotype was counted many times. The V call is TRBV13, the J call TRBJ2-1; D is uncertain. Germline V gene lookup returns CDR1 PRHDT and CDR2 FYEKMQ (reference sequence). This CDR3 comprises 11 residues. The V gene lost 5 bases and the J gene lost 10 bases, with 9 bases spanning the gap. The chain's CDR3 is CASSLTREQFF. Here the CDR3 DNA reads TGTGCCAGCAGCCTTACCCGGGAGCAGTTCTTC.

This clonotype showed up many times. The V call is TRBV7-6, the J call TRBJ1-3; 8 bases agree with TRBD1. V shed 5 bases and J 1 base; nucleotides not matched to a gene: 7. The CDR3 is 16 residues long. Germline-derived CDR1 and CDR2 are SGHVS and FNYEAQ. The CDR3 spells CASSAQGDISGNTIYF. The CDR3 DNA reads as TGTGCCAGCAGCGCACAGGGGGATATATCTGGAAACACCATATATTTT.

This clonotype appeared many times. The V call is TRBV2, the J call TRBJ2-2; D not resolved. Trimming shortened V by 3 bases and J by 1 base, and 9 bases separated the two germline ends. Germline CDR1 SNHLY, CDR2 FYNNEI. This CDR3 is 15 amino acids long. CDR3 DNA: TGTGCCAGCAGTGAGAGGACCAAGAACACCGGGGAGCTGTTTTTT. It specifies CASSERTKNTGELFF.

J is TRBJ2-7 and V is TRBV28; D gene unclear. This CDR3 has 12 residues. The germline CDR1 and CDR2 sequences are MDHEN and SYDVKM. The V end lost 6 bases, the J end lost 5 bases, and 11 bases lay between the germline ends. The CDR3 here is CASRRNKNEQYF. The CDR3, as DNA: TGTGCCAGCAGGAGGAATAAGAACGAGCAGTACTTC.

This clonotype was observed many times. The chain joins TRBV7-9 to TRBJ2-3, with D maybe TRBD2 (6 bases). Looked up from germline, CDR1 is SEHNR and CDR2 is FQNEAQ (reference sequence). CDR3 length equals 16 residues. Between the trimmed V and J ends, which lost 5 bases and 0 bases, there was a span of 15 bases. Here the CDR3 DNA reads TGTGCCAGCAGCCCCCGGGCTAGCGCGAGCACAGATACGCAGTATTTT. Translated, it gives CASSPRASASTDTQYF.

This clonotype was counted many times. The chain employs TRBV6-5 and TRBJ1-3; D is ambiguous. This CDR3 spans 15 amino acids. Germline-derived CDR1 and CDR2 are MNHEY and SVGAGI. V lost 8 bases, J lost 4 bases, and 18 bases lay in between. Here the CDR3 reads CASSPTAMAGNTIYF. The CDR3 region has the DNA TGTGCCAGCTCTCCCACCGCCATGGCCGGAAACACCATATATTTT.